The 20 T cell receptor beta chains below all came from one sample that was sequenced in a study of Ad26.COV2.S vaccination and SARS-CoV-2 variants. The treatment is: around 19 received Ad26.COV2.S at low or high dose, single or two shots; about 5 received placebo; per-sample allocation not given. On day 63 after the first injection, vaccine and placebo recipients gave samples. Some clones are missing from TCRdb's copy, which holds only in-frame ones; the method was immunoSEQ multiplex PCR. The table includes over 400,000 clones, 80% to 95% detected once. Sequenced material: peripheral blood, taken in a trial of Ad26.COV2.S vaccine versus placebo. Source of these receptors: a person between 18 and 65 years old who received the Ad26.COV2.S COVID-19 vaccine or a placebo.

This sequence joins TRBV5-4 and TRBJ2-1; D uncertain. Trimming shortened V by 2 bases and J by 6 bases, and 9 bases separated the two germline ends. CDR3 size: 13 residues. Germline CDR1 and CDR2: SGHNT and YYREEE (reference sequence). The CDR3 loop reads CASSFSEFNEQFF. The CDR3 bases are TGTGCCAGCAGCTTTTCTGAGTTCAATGAGCAGTTCTTC.

Concerning this clone itself: The same CDR3 is also encoded by other DNA sequences in this sample. The chain couples TRBV20-1 to TRBJ2-7, with a weak D call TRBD2 (6 bases). The CDR3 extends over 13 amino acids. CDR1 DFQATT and CDR2 SNEGSKA come from the germline V gene (reference sequence). With 3 bases removed from V and 2 bases from J, the gap between germline ends came to 11 bases. CDR3 protein: CSASSGRAYEQYF. In nucleotides, the CDR3 is TGCAGTGCTAGTAGCGGCCGTGCCTACGAGCAGTACTTC.

The gene calls are TRBV19 and TRBJ2-1, with 13 bases aligning to TRBD2. The CDR3 consists of 19 residues. V was clipped by 4 bases and J by 4 bases; unmatched bases: 13. CDR1 is LNHDA and CDR2 is SQIVND in the germline V gene (reference sequence). CDR3 in DNA: TGTGCCAGTAGTACAGGGACCGGACTAGCGGGAGCAAGGTACAATGAGCAGTTCTTC. It codes for CASSTGTGLAGARYNEQFF.

The chain combines TRBV9 with TRBJ2-2; the match to TRBD2 covers 11 bases. With 0 bases clipped from V and 0 bases from J, the junction kept 7 bases outside the gene matches. Germline V gives CDR1 SGDLS, CDR2 YYNGEE. This CDR3 has 19 residues. In DNA, the CDR3 is TGTGCCAGCAGCGTAGCCGCACAACTAGCGGGAGCGAACACCGGGGAGCTGTTTTTT. Translating it yields CASSVAAQLAGANTGELFF.

This clone has a single count. The chain carries TRBV5-1 and TRBJ1-4; D unclear. There are 14 residues in the CDR3. V was shortened by 0 bases and J by 4 bases, with 7 bases between the two germline ends. Germline V gene sequence: CDR1 SGHRS, CDR2 YFSETQ. The CDR3 is CASSLDGRNEKLFF. The CDR3 region has the DNA TGCGCCAGCAGCTTGGACGGCCGTAATGAAAAACTGTTTTTT.

This clone has just one count. The J gene is TRBJ2-1, the V gene TRBV11-3, with 12 bases matching TRBD2. The CDR3 sequence is 15 residues long. The germline CDR1 and CDR2 sequences are SGHNT and YENEEA. V shed 0 bases and J 9 bases; nucleotides not matched to a gene: 3. In nucleotides, the CDR3 is TGTGCCAGCAGCTTAGAGACTAGCGGGAGTGGTGAGCAGTTCTTC. This translates into CASSLETSGSGEQFF. The full variable domain, completed using reference TRBV11-3 and TRBJ2-1, is EAGVVQSPRYKIIEKKQPVAFWCNPISGHNTLYWYLQNLGQGPELLIRYENEEAVDDSQLPKDRFSAERLKGVDSTLKIQPAELGDSAVYLCASSLETSGSGEQFFGPGTRLTVL.

The V gene is TRBV4-3, the J gene TRBJ2-7; D possibly uses TRBD1 or TRBD2 (6 bases each). CDR3 length equals 15 residues. From germline, CDR1 is LGHNA and CDR2 YSLEER. Trimming took 0 bases from V and 4 from J, leaving 13 bases between them. CDR3 residues: CASSQEPGAGYEQYF. CDR3 DNA sequence: TGCGCCAGCAGCCAAGAGCCAGGGGCGGGGTACGAGCAGTACTTC.

This clone appeared a single time. The DNA is left out, because the CDR3 cannot be placed on it with certainty; the CDR3 is given as TCRdb lists it. The chain has TRBV12-2 and TRBJ1-4. TRBV12-2 has pseudogene status. The CDR3 is 15 residues long, ends included. The CDR3 loop is CASRPWGRGSEKLFF.

The chain has TRBV4-3 and TRBJ2-2; 7 bases fit TRBD2. This CDR3 contains 16 residues. CDR1 is LGHNA and CDR2 is YSLEER in the germline V gene. With V trimmed by 0 bases and J by 3 bases, 4 bases remained unmatched. The CDR3 DNA reads TGCGCCAGCAGCCAAGAGGTAGCGGGTTACACCGGGGAGCTGTTTTTT. The encoded protein is CASSQEVAGYTGELFF.

This clone has just one count. This chain uses TRBV19 with TRBJ2-6, with a possible D match to TRBD2 (6 bases). With 0 bases removed from V and 0 bases from J, the gap between germline ends came to 12 bases. This CDR3 contains 18 residues. In germline, CDR1 is LNHDA, CDR2 SQIVND (reference sequence). CDR3 DNA: TGTGCCAGTAGTATAGATGGCCGGGGGTCCTCTGGGGCCAACGTCCTGACTTTC. As protein: CASSIDGRGSSGANVLTF.

V is TRBV14 and J is TRBJ2-3; TRBD2 aligns across 7 bases. The germline V gene has CDR1 SGHDN and CDR2 FVKESK. With 0 bases clipped from V and 2 bases from J, the junction kept 17 bases outside the gene matches. The CDR3 consists of 20 residues. The CDR3 DNA is TGTGCCAGCAGCCAAGAAGGTGTGTGGAGACTAGCCACCGACACAGATACGCAGTATTTT. It translates to CASSQEGVWRLATDTDTQYF.

The chain couples TRBV11-2 to TRBJ2-5; unclear D gene. The CDR3 contains 12 residues. V gave up 5 bases and J gave up 5 bases, with 9 bases separating them. Germline CDR1 is SGHAT and CDR2 is FQNNGV. The CDR3: CASSPHGETQYF. The CDR3 coding sequence is TGTGCCAGCAGCCCACACGGGGAGACCCAGTACTTC.

V usage is TRBV28 and J usage is TRBJ1-5; D uncertain. The CDR3 has 13 residues. Germline V gives CDR1 MDHEN, CDR2 SYDVKM. The V gene lost 5 bases and the J gene lost 10 bases, with 15 bases spanning the gap. For the CDR3, the DNA is TGTGCCAGCAGTAAGGGCCCCTGGGAACCCCAGCATTTT. Amino acids: CASSKGPWEPQHF.

The CDR3 DNA sequence: TGTGCCAGCAGCTTGGATGGCGGGTCCGGATACAATGAGCAGTTCTTC. It encodes CASSLDGGSGYNEQFF. The J gene is TRBJ2-1, the V gene TRBV5-4; TRBD2 might be the D (5 bases). Germline V gives CDR1 SGHNT, CDR2 YYREEE (reference sequence). The germline V and J ends were trimmed by 0 bases and 4 bases, with 14 bases remaining between them. The CDR3 has 16 residues.

The chain is built from TRBV28 and TRBJ2-3; TRBD2 agrees at 11 bases. Germline-derived CDR1 and CDR2 are MDHEN and SYDVKM. The CDR3 has 17 residues. J was trimmed by 4 bases and V by 5 bases; bases with no gene match: 11. The CDR3 is CASSPGGLAGGSDTQYF. The CDR3 bases are TGTGCCAGCAGTCCGGGGGGGCTAGCGGGAGGATCAGATACGCAGTATTTT.

This CDR3 is CASSLGSGRGYEQYF. CDR3 nucleotides: TGTGCCAGCAGTTTGGGTAGCGGGAGGGGGTACGAGCAGTACTTC. V gene TRBV27 combines with J gene TRBJ2-7; 11 positions agree with TRBD2. This CDR3 comprises 15 residues. Germline V gene lookup returns CDR1 MNHEY and CDR2 SMNVEV (reference sequence). Trimming at V came to 3 bases and at J to 4 bases, leaving 5 bases not matched to a gene.

CDR3 coding DNA: TGTGCCAGTAGTACCGGGAGGGGGGACAATCAGCCCCAGCATTTT. Translated, it gives CASSTGRGDNQPQHF. The chain joins TRBV19 to TRBJ1-5; perhaps TRBD1 as D (6 bases). V lost 4 bases, J lost 3 bases, and 13 bases lay in between. Per the germline V gene, CDR1 is LNHDA and CDR2 is SQIVND (reference sequence). The CDR3 spans 15 residues.

The genes are TRBV7-9 and TRBJ2-1; TRBD2 agrees at 7 bases. The germline V gene has CDR1 SEHNR and CDR2 FQNEAQ (reference sequence). This CDR3 contains 19 residues. V was pared by 3 bases and J by 1 base, with 15 bases of the junction left unmatched. CDR3 coding DNA: TGTGCCAGCAGCTTTCGTGTGGCGGGAGCGATGGGATCCTACAATGAGCAGTTCTTC. Protein product: CASSFRVAGAMGSYNEQFF.

The rearrangement joins TRBV9 to TRBJ2-1; 11 nucleotides align to TRBD2. Germline trimming cut 3 bases from V and 4 bases from J; bases unmatched to any gene: 3. In germline, CDR1 is SGDLS, CDR2 YYNGEE. The CDR3 loop spans 15 amino acids. CDR3: CASSELAGEYNEQFF. The DNA of the CDR3 is TGTGCCAGCAGCGAACTAGCGGGAGAATACAATGAGCAGTTCTTC.

The rearrangement joins TRBV9 to TRBJ2-2, with 7 bases identical to TRBD1. With 3 bases clipped from V and 0 bases from J, the junction kept 2 bases outside the gene matches. Germline V gene data show CDR1 as SGDLS and CDR2 as YYNGEE. This CDR3 comprises 15 residues. The CDR3 here is CASSGQGTNTGELFF. CDR3 nucleotides: TGTGCCAGCAGCGGACAGGGAACGAACACCGGGGAGCTGTTTTTT.